Listed here are 25 T cell receptor beta chains from one sample, sequenced in a study of blood T cell repertoires in COVID-19. Generated by immunoSEQ multiplex PCR, the TCRdb table keeps only in-frame clones and is missing some. In the table there are about 480,000 clones, around 89% of which are singletons. Sequencing used PBMCs or T cells enriched from blood (not recorded which). The receptor set was obtained from a middle-aged woman who had recovered from COVID-19.

This clone occurred once. V is TRBV24-1 and J is TRBJ1-2, with 8 bases that match TRBD1. This CDR3 spans 17 amino acids. Germline CDR1 is KGHDR and CDR2 is SFDVKD. J was trimmed by 0 bases and V by 6 bases; bases with no gene match: 11. CDR3: CATSPGTGKTSNYGYTF. In DNA form, the CDR3 reads TGTGCCACCAGTCCCGGGACAGGAAAAACCTCTAACTATGGCTACACCTTC.

As for this clone: Germline and junction disagree at one end, which may indicate a read error. V usage is TRBV4-3 and J usage is TRBJ2-7, with 14 positions matching TRBD2. CDR1 is LGHNA, CDR2 YSLEER, per germline. This CDR3 contains 20 residues. The CDR3 sequence: CASSQGLAGGPWWVSDEQYF. For the CDR3, the DNA is TGCGCCAGCAGCCAAGGACTAGCGGGAGGGCCGTGGTGGGTCTCCGACGAGCAGTACTTC.

The V gene is TRBV7-9, the J gene TRBJ1-1; D unclear. Germline V gives CDR1 SEHNR, CDR2 FQNEAQ (reference sequence). The CDR3 runs to 12 residues. Trimming stripped 8 bases from V and 4 bases from J, with 11 bases between. The chain's CDR3 is CASLGRSTEAFF. Written as DNA, the CDR3 is TGTGCCAGCCTGGGGAGGAGCACTGAAGCTTTCTTT.

The V call is TRBV12-3 or TRBV12-4, the J call TRBJ1-4; 8 nucleotides line up with TRBD1. Trimming took 4 bases from V and 8 from J; bases not matched to a gene: 3. This CDR3 has 13 amino acids. In nucleotides, the CDR3 is TGTGCCAGCAGTTCGGACAGGGAAGAAAAACTGTTTTTT. This gives the protein CASSSDREEKLFF.

The gene calls are TRBV7-2 and TRBJ2-7; D may be TRBD1 (6 bases). The CDR3 contains 16 residues. Germline V CDR1 and CDR2: SGHTA, FQGNSA. Trimming left V 5 bases short and J 0 bases short, with 17 bases between. The CDR3 DNA is TGTGCCAGCAGCCTTGACAGGATAGCACTCTCCTACGAGCAGTACTTC. This encodes CASSLDRIALSYEQYF.

The chain uses TRBV7-2 and TRBJ2-7, with D possibly TRBD2 on 5 matching bases. From germline, CDR1 is SGHTA and CDR2 FQGNSA. V was cut by 5 bases and J by 3 bases, with 14 bases left in between. The CDR3 spans 14 residues. The CDR3 here is CASSIGLAGYEQYF. The CDR3 nucleotides are TGTGCCAGCAGCATAGGTCTAGCTGGCTACGAGCAGTACTTC.

This clone has only one observation. The gene calls are TRBV11-3 and TRBJ1-2, with 8 bases aligning to TRBD1. The germline V gene has CDR1 SGHNT and CDR2 YENEEA. The V gene end was trimmed by 1 base and the J gene end by 6 bases; junction bases not matched to a gene: 4. This CDR3 has 14 amino acids. The CDR3 bases are TGTGCCAGCAGCTTAGGGCAGGGGGCGCATGGCTACACCTTC. It codes for CASSLGQGAHGYTF.

The J gene is TRBJ2-1, the V gene TRBV19; TRBD2 matches 13 bases. V was clipped by 5 bases and J by 4 bases; unmatched bases: 5. Germline-derived CDR1 and CDR2 are LNHDA and SQIVND (reference sequence). The CDR3 sequence is 16 residues long. CDR3 region: CASSGKLAGGYNEQFF. Written as DNA, the CDR3 is TGTGCCAGTAGTGGGAAACTAGCGGGAGGGTACAATGAGCAGTTCTTC.

The chain has TRBV5-8 and TRBJ1-1; perhaps TRBD1 as D (5 bases). Trimming took 4 bases from V and 4 from J, leaving 17 bases between them. The CDR3 consists of 15 residues. From germline, CDR1 is SGHTS and CDR2 YDEGEE. The CDR3 sequence is CASSPWGGEGTEAFF. The CDR3 coding sequence is TGTGCCAGCAGCCCATGGGGGGGGGAAGGCACTGAAGCTTTCTTT.

The V gene is TRBV7-6, the J gene TRBJ2-7; 13 nucleotides align to TRBD2. Trimming took 11 bases from V and 3 from J; bases not matched to a gene: 19. Germline V gene sequence: CDR1 SGHVS, CDR2 FNYEAQ. The CDR3 sequence is 18 residues long. Written as DNA, the CDR3 is TGTGCCTCTGGGACCTCAGTTGAGGGGACTAGCGGGAACTACGAGCAGTACTTC. Translated: CASGTSVEGTSGNYEQYF.

The CDR3 reads CASSQSSGSLLSYNEQFF. The CDR3 region has the DNA TGCGCCAGCAGCCAGTCTAGCGGGAGTTTGCTTTCGTACAATGAGCAGTTCTTC. The chain combines TRBV4-1 with TRBJ2-1; 10 bases line up with TRBD2. The trim removed 3 bases at V and 4 bases at J, leaving 12 bases unmatched. There are 18 residues in the CDR3. Germline V gives CDR1 MGHRA, CDR2 YSYEKL.

In this sample, this clone turned up once. This sequence joins TRBV2 and TRBJ2-5; a weak D match, TRBD2 (7 bases). V was shortened by 4 bases and J by 5 bases, with 20 bases between the two germline ends. CDR3 length equals 16 residues. Germline V gene lookup returns CDR1 SNHLY and CDR2 FYNNEI. As DNA, the CDR3 is TGTGCCAGCAGTGGGGGGGGCCCGCGGGTGCGGGAGACCCAGTACTTC. Translating it yields CASSGGGPRVRETQYF. Using reference TRBV2 and TRBJ2-5 for the parts outside the CDR3, the full variable domain is EPEVTQTPSHQVTQMGQEVILRCVPISNHLYFYWYRQILGQKVEFLVSFYNNEISEKSEIFDDQFSVERPDGSNFTLKIRSTKLEDSAMYFCASSGGGPRVRETQYFGPGTRLLVL.

This clone occurred many times. This chain links TRBV6-2 or TRBV6-3 with TRBJ2-3, with D possibly TRBD2 on 6 matching bases. The CDR3 runs to 14 residues. CDR1 is MNHEY, CDR2 SVGEGT, per germline. V lost 8 bases and J lost 2, with 14 bases in between. The CDR3 bases are TGTGCCAGCGGCCAGACTAGTGTCACAGATACGCAGTATTTT. Translated: CASGQTSVTDTQYF.

About this clone itself: Sequence at one end of the junction differs from germline and may be a read error. V is TRBV18 and J is TRBJ1-4; 10 bases line up with TRBD1. CDR3 length equals 14 residues. CDR1 KGHSH and CDR2 LQKENI come from the germline V gene. CDR3 residues: CASRGQGEMKKLFF. The DNA of the CDR3 is TGTGCCAGCCGTGGACAGGGGGAGATGAAAAAGCTGTTTTTT.

The rearrangement links TRBV6-5 to TRBJ1-2; D is unresolved. The germline V gene has CDR1 MNHEY and CDR2 SVGAGI. V gave up 2 bases and J gave up 3 bases, with 10 bases separating them. The CDR3 extends over 14 amino acids. CDR3 DNA sequence: TGTGCCAGCAGTTACAGGTCAGGTGACTATGGCTACACCTTC. Residues: CASSYRSGDYGYTF.

The rearrangement joins TRBV5-8 to TRBJ1-1, with 8 bases matching TRBD1. The V segment lost 7 bases and the J segment 4 bases; nucleotides outside the gene matches: 6. This CDR3 has 13 amino acids. The V gene's germline CDR1 is SGHTS and CDR2 YDEGEE. The CDR3 nucleotides read TGTGCCAGCGGAACACAGGGGGGCACTGAAGCTTTCTTT. Translating gives CASGTQGGTEAFF. Complete variable domain (other parts from reference TRBV5-8 and TRBJ1-1): EAGVTQSPTHLIKTRGQQATLRCSPISGHTSVYWYQQALGLGLQFLLWYDEGEERNRGNFPPRFSGRQFPNYSSELNVNALELEDSALYLCASGTQGGTEAFFGQGTRLTVV.

This clone appeared a single time. The gene calls are TRBV6-5 and TRBJ1-6; maybe TRBD1 (5 bases). Trimming removed 6 bases from V and 7 bases from J, with 13 bases in between. CDR1 is MNHEY, CDR2 SVGAGI, per germline. The CDR3 extends over 14 amino acids. The CDR3 DNA follows: TGTGCCAGCAGGGCCAGGGAAGCGAATTCACCCCTCCACTTT. Translation gives CASRAREANSPLHF.

This rearrangement joins TRBV24-1 to TRBJ1-2; D perhaps matches TRBD1 (6 bases). This CDR3 is built from 14 residues. Trimming left V 3 bases short and J 7 bases short, with 14 bases between. Germline V gives CDR1 KGHDR, CDR2 SFDVKD. For the CDR3, the DNA is TGTGCCACCAGTGATGCACAGGGAAGGGGTGGCTACACCTTC. Translating it yields CATSDAQGRGGYTF.

The gene calls are TRBV18 and TRBJ1-1; D is ambiguous. Germline CDR1 is KGHSH and CDR2 is LQKENI. This CDR3 region has 15 residues. V was shortened by 3 bases and J by 0 bases, with 11 bases between the two germline ends. DNA of the CDR3: TGTGCCAGCTCACCTGCCGCGGTTATGAACACTGAAGCTTTCTTT. This gives the protein CASSPAAVMNTEAFF.

The V call is TRBV2, the J call TRBJ1-1, with TRBD1 matching over 8 bases. V gave up 2 bases and J gave up 3 bases; unmatched junction bases: 8. Germline V gives CDR1 SNHLY, CDR2 FYNNEI. The CDR3 is 16 residues long. The CDR3 here is CASSELGTGGDTEAFF. The CDR3 DNA is TGTGCCAGCAGTGAACTGGGTACAGGGGGGGACACTGAAGCTTTCTTT.

V and J are TRBV18 and TRBJ2-1; TRBD2 matches 11 bases. CDR3 length: 16 residues. Germline trimming cut 5 bases from V and 7 bases from J; bases unmatched to any gene: 10. Germline values: CDR1 KGHSH, CDR2 LQKENI. CDR3 DNA sequence: TGTGCCAGCTCAGCTTTACTAGCGGGAGTTAATAATGAGCAGTTCTTC. Its protein product is CASSALLAGVNNEQFF.

J is TRBJ1-2 and V is TRBV25-1; D is undetermined. V was shortened by 2 bases and J by 2 bases, with 6 bases between the two germline ends. Germline CDR1 MGHDK, CDR2 SYGVNS. The length of the CDR3 is 13 residues. This chain's CDR3 is CASSERGNYGYTF. The CDR3 nucleotides read TGTGCCAGCAGTGAAAGAGGCAACTATGGCTACACCTTC.

This clone was picked up one time. In the same sample, other DNA sequences code for this CDR3. The chain employs TRBV3-1 (or the pseudogene TRBV3-2) and TRBJ1-2, with 9 bases lining up with TRBD1. V shed 5 bases, J shed 4 bases, and the junction held 5 bases outside the gene matches. Per the germline V gene, CDR1 is LGHDT and CDR2 is YNNKEL (reference sequence). This CDR3 has 14 residues. CDR3 nucleotides: TGTGCCAGCAGCTGGGGACAGGGAAGCTATGGCTACACCTTC. This gives the protein CASSWGQGSYGYTF.

The chain carries TRBV11-1 and TRBJ1-2; 8 bases are a match to TRBD1. With 4 bases clipped from V and 4 bases from J, the junction kept 5 bases outside the gene matches. Looked up from germline, CDR1 is SGHAT and CDR2 is FQDESV (reference sequence). This CDR3 region has 14 residues. CDR3 region: CASSSTGEFYGYTF. Written as DNA, the CDR3 is TGTGCCAGCAGCTCGACAGGGGAGTTCTATGGCTACACCTTC. The variable domain in full, with the rest retrieved from reference TRBV11-1 and TRBJ1-2, is EAEVAQSPRYKITEKSQAVAFWCDPISGHATLYWYRQILGQGPELLVQFQDESVVDDSQLPKDRFSAERLKGVDSTLKIQPAELGDSAMYLCASSSTGEFYGYTFGSGTRLTVV.

There are a few counts of this clone. The chain has TRBV6-5 and TRBJ1-1; D call uncertain. The V end was cut by 4 bases, the J end by 3 bases, with 6 bases between. This CDR3 spans 12 amino acids. From germline, CDR1 is MNHEY and CDR2 SVGAGI. This chain's CDR3 is CASSSQYTEAFF. CDR3 coding DNA: TGTGCCAGCAGTTCACAGTACACTGAAGCTTTCTTT.